The 20 T cell receptor beta chains below all came from one sample that was sequenced in a study of blood T cells in healthy people across ages. A second PCR, run for about 7 to 11 cycles, used a sample-barcoded 5' primer plus a J-beta primer mix. Via MiXCR, TCRdb re-called the 5' RACE reads, giving one row per CDR3 protein. The table has hundreds of thousands of distinct CDR3 sequences, 40% to 45% seen once. Sequencing used blood. The receptor source for this set is a man older than 75 in good health.

The rearrangement links TRBV7-2 to TRBJ2-5; the match to TRBD1 covers 9 bases. Germline V gene lookup returns CDR1 SGHTA and CDR2 FQGNSA. With 0 bases clipped from V and 6 bases from J, the junction kept 5 bases outside the gene matches. CDR3 size: 15 residues. CDR3: CASSLATDRGKTQYF. CDR3 bases: TGTGCCAGCAGCTTAGCGACGGACAGGGGAAAGACCCAGTACTTC.

On this clonotype: Being one base from a much bigger clone, this may be a read error. The rearrangement uses TRBV6-2 or TRBV6-3 and TRBJ2-7; D ambiguous. The CDR3 runs 12 residues. Trimming left V 5 bases short and J 5 bases short, with 10 bases between. CDR1 is MNHEY and CDR2 is SVGEGT in the germline V gene. The CDR3 protein is CASSQHSDEQYF. DNA for the CDR3: TGTGCCAGCAGTCAACACAGTGACGAGCAGTACTTC.

The rearrangement links TRBV7-2 to TRBJ1-2; D ambiguous. The V gene's germline CDR1 is SGHTA and CDR2 FQGNSA. The CDR3 sequence is 14 residues long. Trimming cost V 5 bases and J 0 bases, with 10 bases left between them. The CDR3 nucleotides are TGTGCCAGCAGCCCAGACATATCTAACTATGGCTACACCTTC. Translating it yields CASSPDISNYGYTF.

This clonotype occurred once. The junction departs from germline at one end; a sequencing error may be responsible. This chain connects TRBV5-1 to TRBJ2-6, with D possibly TRBD1 on 5 matching bases. This CDR3 contains 13 residues. Germline CDR1 and CDR2: SGHRS and YFSETQ. DNA of the CDR3: TGCGCCAGCAGCTTGGAAGGGGCCAACGTCCCGACTTTC. It is translated as CASSLEGANVPTF.

The sample holds a few counts of this clonotype. V is TRBV5-1 and J is TRBJ1-2, with unresolved D. Germline V gene data show CDR1 as SGHRS and CDR2 as YFSETQ. V lost 3 bases to trimming and J lost 4 bases, with 13 bases between them. The CDR3 has 14 amino acids. CDR3 in amino acids: CASSWDPNTYGYTF. The CDR3 DNA reads as TGCGCCAGCAGCTGGGATCCCAATACCTATGGCTACACCTTC.

The genes are TRBV5-1 and TRBJ2-5; 14 nucleotides agree with TRBD2. This CDR3 has 15 residues. The ends lost 4 bases at V and 6 bases at J; junction bases unmatched: 5. Germline assignment: CDR1 SGHRS and CDR2 YFSETQ. The DNA for the CDR3 is TGCGCCAGCAGCCCTGGGACTAGCGGGGGACAGACCCAGTACTTC. It specifies CASSPGTSGGQTQYF. The full variable domain, with the rest looked up from reference TRBV5-1 and TRBJ2-5, is KAGVTQTPRYLIKTRGQQVTLSCSPISGHRSVSWYQQTPGQGLQFLFEYFSETQRNKGNFPGRFSGRQFSNSRSEMNVSTLELGDSALYLCASSPGTSGGQTQYFGPGTRLLVL.

This clonotype has only a few counts. The rearrangement links TRBV4-3 to TRBJ2-1, with D unclear. CDR3 size: 16 residues. Germline loops: CDR1 LGHNA, CDR2 YSLEER. The V end was cut by 0 bases, the J end by 6 bases, with 15 bases between. CDR3 nucleotide sequence: TGCGCCAGCAGCCAAGATCGGGCTTTCGGAGTCAATGAGCAGTTCTTC. Protein: CASSQDRAFGVNEQFF.

CDR3 sequence (DNA): TGTGCCAGCAGCTTGAGTCCTAGCGGGAGGCCAGGGACCTACGAGCAGTTCTTC. This translates into CASSLSPSGRPGTYEQFF. This chain connects TRBV5-4 to TRBJ2-1, with TRBD2 matching over 11 bases. The CDR3 consists of 18 residues. V shed 1 base, J shed 10 bases, and the junction held 16 bases outside the gene matches. Per germline, CDR1 SGHNT and CDR2 YYREEE (reference sequence).

This clonotype was detected ten times or more. This rearrangement joins TRBV7-8 to TRBJ2-5; D is possibly TRBD1 (6 bases). Germline V gene data show CDR1 as SGHVS and CDR2 as FQNEAQ. The CDR3 consists of 15 residues. The germline V and J ends were trimmed by 5 bases and 5 bases, with 18 bases remaining between them. This CDR3 reads CASSIRTGKSETQYF. CDR3 bases: TGTGCCAGCAGCATCCGAACAGGGAAGTCGGAGACCCAGTACTTC.

The CDR3 protein is CASSSQFVKQETQYF. The CDR3 nucleotides are TGTGCCAGCAGTTCCCAATTCGTCAAGCAAGAGACCCAGTACTTC. The chain combines TRBV6-5 with TRBJ2-5; no reliable D call. CDR1 is MNHEY, CDR2 SVGAGI, per germline. Trimming shortened V by 4 bases and J by 2 bases, and 14 bases separated the two germline ends. The CDR3 length is 15 residues.

This chain connects TRBV5-1 to TRBJ2-3; D is perhaps TRBD2 (5 bases). The CDR3 runs 15 residues. V lost 4 bases, J lost 0 bases, and 12 bases lay in between. Germline V gene lookup returns CDR1 SGHRS and CDR2 YFSETQ. The CDR3 DNA reads as TGCGCCAGCAGCACCCTCCCGGGGAGCACAGATACGCAGTATTTT. This sequence encodes CASSTLPGSTDTQYF.

The chain carries TRBV10-3 and TRBJ2-7, with a weak D call TRBD2 (6 bases). The CDR3 has 15 residues. V was pared by 5 bases and J by 1 base, with 15 bases between. Germline assignment: CDR1 ENHRY and CDR2 SYGVKD. As DNA, the CDR3 is TGTGCCATCAGTCCAAGCGCGGCGGGGTCCTACGAGCAGTACTTC. As protein: CAISPSAAGSYEQYF.

Comment on this clonotype: The junction shows a germline mismatch at one end, possibly a read error. V usage is TRBV10-3 and J usage is TRBJ1-1; TRBD1 aligns across 7 bases. The CDR3 consists of 15 residues. Germline V lookup: CDR1 ENHRY, CDR2 SYGVKD. The CDR3 reads CTISELGQPNTEAFF. CDR3 sequence (DNA): TGTACCATCAGTGAGTTGGGACAGCCGAACACTGAAGCTTTCTTT.

The chain is built from TRBV6-2 or TRBV6-3 and TRBJ2-3; D is perhaps TRBD2 (6 bases). The germline CDR1 and CDR2 sequences are MNHEY and SVGEGT. This CDR3 region has 15 residues. The V and J ends lost 4 bases and 2 bases respectively, with 13 bases between them. CDR3 protein: CASSLLAEPTDTQYF. For the CDR3, the DNA is TGTGCCAGCAGTTTATTAGCGGAACCCACAGATACGCAGTATTTT.

This clonotype has a single count. The chain carries TRBV14 and TRBJ2-3; D unclear. The CDR3 covers 14 residues. CDR1 SGHDN and CDR2 FVKESK come from the germline V gene. The V end was cut by 0 bases, the J end by 3 bases, with 7 bases between. The CDR3 DNA reads as TGTGCCAGCAGCCAAGAATTAAGAACAGATACGCAGTATTTT. Encoded protein: CASSQELRTDTQYF.

CDR3 region: CASSRRTREQYF. In DNA, the CDR3 is TGTGCCAGCAGCCGAAGAACGAGAGAGCAGTACTTC. The V call is TRBV7-9, the J call TRBJ2-7; D ambiguous. With 5 bases removed from V and 7 bases from J, the gap between germline ends came to 12 bases. The germline gives CDR1 SEHNR, CDR2 FQNEAQ (reference sequence). The CDR3 is 12 amino acids.

This clonotype has only a few counts. The chain's CDR3 is CAISEGTGGRGKLFF. In DNA, the CDR3 is TGTGCCATCAGTGAAGGGACAGGGGGTAGAGGAAAACTGTTTTTT. The chain joins TRBV10-3 to TRBJ1-4; TRBD1 matches at 11 bases. V was clipped by 3 bases and J by 10 bases; unmatched bases: 7. The CDR3 sequence is 15 residues long. Germline-derived CDR1 and CDR2 are ENHRY and SYGVKD.

The rearrangement uses TRBV4-3 and TRBJ2-2; perhaps TRBD2 as D (6 bases). Germline V CDR1 and CDR2: LGHNA, YSLEER. The CDR3 is made up of 16 amino acids. V was trimmed by 4 bases and J by 5 bases, leaving 17 bases between them. CDR3: CASSLGGGRWTGELFF. CDR3 DNA sequence: TGCGCCAGCAGCCTCGGTGGGGGGAGATGGACCGGGGAGCTGTTTTTT.

The chain employs TRBV29-1 and TRBJ2-5; tentative D call: TRBD2 (6 bases). The germline gives CDR1 SQVTM, CDR2 ANQGSEA. The CDR3 loop spans 12 amino acids. V lost 4 bases and J lost 5, with 11 bases in between. CDR3 residues: CSVVAGRETQYF. The CDR3 bases are TGCAGCGTTGTAGCTGGGAGGGAGACCCAGTACTTC.

This chain joins TRBV7-9 and TRBJ2-5; D gene ambiguous. The CDR3 consists of 13 residues. The ends were cut back, 3 bases at V and 1 base at J, with 6 bases in the middle. The germline gives CDR1 SEHNR, CDR2 FQNEAQ (reference sequence). Here the CDR3 DNA reads TGTGCCAGCAGCTTCTTCAGCCAAGAGACCCAGTACTTC. Encoded protein: CASSFFSQETQYF.